These T cell receptor beta chains were read from a single sample in a study of blood T cell repertoires in COVID-19. TCRdb's copy holds only in-frame clones and misses some; the assay was immunoSEQ multiplex PCR. The sample lists around 300,000 clones, roughly 89% occurring once. The sample was peripheral blood. These TCRs come from a woman in her thirties or forties who had recovered from COVID-19. CDR3s include the opening cysteine and the closing phenylalanine or tryptophan. The D gene is left open where the match is weak. Part of the rows lack a size; the others show once, few, many or a class for expanded clones.

J: TRBJ1-4; V: TRBV18; D: .; size: .; CDR3: CASSARGAAIATNEKLFF; DNA: TGTGCCAGCTCGGCGCGGGGGGCGGCCATTGCAACTAATGAAAAACTGTTTTTT
J: TRBJ1-5; V: TRBV30; D: TRBD1; size: .; CDR3: CAWGRGQGGQPQHF; DNA: TGTGCCTGGGGCCGCGGGCAGGGGGGTCAGCCCCAGCATTTT
J: TRBJ2-3; V: TRBV6-4; D: TRBD1; size: once; CDR3: CASSRTGGVGDTQYF; DNA: TGTGCCAGCAGCAGGACAGGGGGGGTCGGAGATACGCAGTATTTT
J: TRBJ2-1; V: TRBV2; D: TRBD2; size: .; CDR3: CASSKISGSKDEQFF; DNA: TGTGCCAGCAGTAAAATTAGCGGGAGTAAGGATGAGCAGTTCTTC
J: TRBJ2-1; V: TRBV27; D: TRBD2; size: .; CDR3: CASSHNPGLAGAVEQFF; DNA: TGTGCCAGCAGCCATAACCCCGGACTAGCGGGAGCGGTTGAGCAGTTCTTC
J: TRBJ1-1; V: TRBV13; D: .; size: .; CDR3: CASSAGFTAGEAFF; DNA: TGTGCCAGCAGCGCAGGGTTCACGGCCGGGGAAGCTTTCTTT
J: TRBJ2-7; V: TRBV6-5; D: .; size: .; CDR3: CATDTVVGEQYF; DNA: TGTGCCACCGACACGGTTGTGGGCGAGCAGTACTTC
J: TRBJ2-2; V: TRBV7-3; D: TRBD1; size: .; CDR3: CASSLDRGQSTGELFF; DNA: TGTGCCAGCAGCTTGGACAGGGGGCAATCCACCGGGGAGCTGTTTTTT
J: TRBJ1-5; V: TRBV19; D: .; size: .; CDR3: CASSIGYQKGNQPQHF; DNA: TGTGCCAGTAGTATCGGGTATCAAAAGGGCAATCAGCCCCAGCATTTT
J: TRBJ2-1; V: TRBV10-1; D: TRBD2; size: .; CDR3: CASRRLAGYNEQFF; DNA: TGCGCCAGCAGGAGACTAGCGGGATACAATGAGCAGTTCTTC
J: TRBJ2-1; V: TRBV11-3; D: TRBD2; size: .; CDR3: CASRMGGRGDEQFF; DNA: TGTGCCAGCAGGATGGGCGGGAGGGGCGATGAGCAGTTCTTC
J: TRBJ2-7; V: TRBV11-3; D: TRBD2; size: .; CDR3: CASSLLAGGPSYEQYF; DNA: TGTGCCAGCAGCCTTTTAGCGGGAGGGCCGTCCTACGAGCAGTACTTC
J: TRBJ2-7; V: TRBV11-2; D: .; size: .; CDR3: CASSLDGALALYEQYF; DNA: TGTGCCAGCAGCTTAGATGGGGCCCTTGCGCTCTACGAGCAGTACTTC
J: TRBJ2-5; V: TRBV27; D: TRBD1; size: .; CDR3: CASRATGRQETQYF; DNA: TGTGCCAGCAGAGCGACAGGGCGGCAAGAGACCCAGTACTTC
J: TRBJ1-3; V: TRBV29-1; D: .; size: .; CDR3: CSDVPAGANTIYF; DNA: TGCAGCGATGTCCCGGCAGGGGCAAACACCATATATTTT
J: TRBJ1-1; V: TRBV4-1; D: .; size: .; CDR3: CASSQKQGANTEAFF; DNA: TGCGCCAGCAGCCAAAAACAGGGTGCGAACACTGAAGCTTTCTTT
J: TRBJ2-7; V: TRBV5-1; D: TRBD1; size: .; CDR3: CASRGQGASYEQYF; DNA: TGCGCCAGCAGAGGACAGGGAGCCTCCTACGAGCAGTACTTC
J: TRBJ1-3; V: TRBV10-3; D: .; size: .; CDR3: CAISARLLGTSGGTIYF; DNA: TGTGCCATCAGTGCCCGCCTCTTGGGGACATCCGGAGGCACCATATATTTT
J: TRBJ2-7; V: TRBV7-9; D: .; size: .; CDR3: CASSLGGQSYEQYF; DNA: TGTGCCAGCAGCTTAGGGGGCCAATCCTACGAGCAGTACTTC
J: TRBJ2-7; V: TRBV5-1; D: .; size: .; CDR3: CASSLEGLGLSYEQYF; DNA: TGCGCCAGCAGCTTGGAGGGGCTAGGCCTATCCTACGAGCAGTACTTC
J: TRBJ2-3; V: TRBV30; D: .; size: .; CDR3: CAWSVDSGDTQYF; DNA: TGTGCCTGGAGTGTAGACAGTGGGGATACGCAGTATTTT
J: TRBJ2-7; V: TRBV12-3/TRBV12-4; D: .; size: .; CDR3: CASRGGSYEQYF; DNA: TGTGCCAGCAGAGGAGGCAGCTACGAGCAGTACTTC
J: TRBJ2-7; V: TRBV6-5; D: TRBD2; size: .; CDR3: CASSYGTSEYYEQYF; DNA: TGTGCCAGCAGTTACGGGACTAGCGAATACTACGAGCAGTACTTC
J: TRBJ2-2; V: TRBV28; D: .; size: .; CDR3: CASSPGGAVGGELFF; DNA: TGTGCCAGCAGCCCTGGCGGGGCCGTTGGCGGGGAGCTGTTTTTT
J: TRBJ2-7; V: TRBV28; D: .; size: .; CDR3: CASSFSPGTPPGVWQYF; DNA: TGTGCCAGCAGTTTCTCCCCGGGGACTCCCCCTGGGGTTTGGCAGTACTTC
J: TRBJ1-2; V: TRBV12-3/TRBV12-4; D: .; size: .; CDR3: CASITNNGYTF; DNA: TGTGCCAGCATCACTAATAATGGCTACACCTTC
J: TRBJ2-1; V: TRBV29-1; D: TRBD2; size: .; CDR3: CSVGREYAYNEQFF; DNA: TGCAGCGTTGGGCGGGAGTACGCCTACAATGAGCAGTTCTTC
J: TRBJ2-5; V: TRBV7-6; D: TRBD2; size: .; CDR3: CASTTGGKQETQYF; DNA: TGTGCCAGCACCACGGGGGGGAAACAAGAGACCCAGTACTTC
J: TRBJ2-1; V: TRBV3-1/TRBV3-2; D: TRBD2; size: .; CDR3: CASRRDYNSYNEQFF; DNA: TGTGCCAGCAGGCGGGACTACAACTCCTACAATGAGCAGTTCTTC
J: TRBJ2-5; V: TRBV9; D: TRBD2; size: .; CDR3: CASSPGTSVRVIETQYF; DNA: TGTGCCAGCAGCCCGGGGACTAGCGTTAGGGTGATAGAGACCCAGTACTTC
J: TRBJ2-3; V: TRBV30; D: .; size: .; CDR3: CAWSVGGTTDTQYF; DNA: TGTGCCTGGAGTGTGGGCGGGACCACAGATACGCAGTATTTT
J: TRBJ1-2; V: TRBV7-8; D: .; size: .; CDR3: CASSLGGVPAAGYTF; DNA: TGTGCCAGCAGCTTGGGAGGGGTACCTGCCGCTGGCTACACCTTC
J: TRBJ2-7; V: TRBV7-6; D: TRBD2; size: .; CDR3: CASSLGGRAEYEQYF; DNA: TGTGCCAGCAGCTTGGGCGGGAGGGCCGAGTACGAGCAGTACTTC
J: TRBJ2-7; V: TRBV6-4; D: .; size: once; CDR3: CASSDSVRELPHQQYF; DNA: TGTGCCAGCAGTGACTCGGTGAGGGAGTTGCCCCACCAGCAGTACTTC
J: TRBJ2-2; V: TRBV7-9; D: .; size: .; CDR3: CASSLGGGVNTGELFF; DNA: TGTGCCAGCAGCTTAGGTGGGGGCGTAAATACCGGGGAGCTGTTTTTT
J: TRBJ2-5; V: TRBV5-1; D: .; size: .; CDR3: CASSSQETQYF; DNA: TGCGCCAGCAGCTCCCAGGAGACCCAGTACTTC
J: TRBJ2-1; V: TRBV5-1; D: TRBD2; size: .; CDR3: CASSLGPPGLYNEQFF; DNA: TGCGCCAGCAGCTTGGGCCCGCCGGGACTATACAATGAGCAGTTCTTC
J: TRBJ2-3; V: TRBV7-2; D: TRBD2; size: .; CDR3: CASSLRPGLAGVSDTQYF; DNA: TGTGCCAGCAGCCTCCGACCGGGACTAGCGGGAGTCTCAGATACGCAGTATTTT
J: TRBJ2-2; V: TRBV7-9; D: TRBD2; size: few; CDR3: CATRAVAGDYTGELFF; DNA: TGTGCCACCAGGGCCGTAGCGGGAGACTACACCGGGGAGCTGTTTTTT
J: TRBJ1-2; V: TRBV12-3/TRBV12-4; D: .; size: .; CDR3: CASSFSEGGYTF; DNA: TGTGCCAGCAGTTTTAGCGAGGGTGGCTACACCTTC
J: TRBJ2-5; V: TRBV5-1; D: .; size: .; CDR3: CASSLDPSGETQYF; DNA: TGCGCCAGCAGCTTGGACCCCAGTGGAGAGACCCAGTACTTC
J: TRBJ2-1; V: TRBV7-2; D: .; size: .; CDR3: CASSLVQGAGNEQFF; DNA: TGTGCCAGCAGCTTAGTTCAGGGAGCGGGCAATGAGCAGTTCTTC
J: TRBJ1-1; V: TRBV5-1; D: TRBD1; size: .; CDR3: CASSARGTTEAFF; DNA: TGCGCCAGCAGCGCCAGGGGGACGACTGAAGCTTTCTTT
J: TRBJ2-7; V: TRBV7-9; D: .; size: .; CDR3: CASSLARTYEQYF; DNA: TGTGCCAGCAGCTTAGCGAGGACCTACGAGCAGTACTTC
J: TRBJ1-5; V: TRBV27; D: .; size: .; CDR3: CASRRTGLGQPQHF; DNA: TGTGCCAGCCGAAGAACAGGGTTGGGTCAGCCCCAGCATTTT
J: TRBJ2-5; V: TRBV12-3/TRBV12-4; D: .; size: .; CDR3: CASSLLSKETQYF; DNA: TGTGCCAGCAGTTTATTGTCTAAAGAGACCCAGTACTTC
J: TRBJ2-2; V: TRBV27; D: TRBD2; size: .; CDR3: CASSRRTHPGGTTGELFF; DNA: TGTGCCAGCAGCCGAAGGACCCACCCGGGGGGGACGACCGGGGAGCTGTTTTTT
J: TRBJ1-5; V: TRBV30; D: TRBD1; size: .; CDR3: CAWSGGGGNQPQHF; DNA: TGTGCCTGGTCAGGGGGCGGGGGCAATCAGCCCCAGCATTTT
J: TRBJ2-7; V: TRBV27; D: .; size: .; CDR3: CASSLFGSAAEQYF; DNA: TGTGCCAGCAGTTTATTCGGGTCGGCAGCCGAGCAGTACTTC
J: TRBJ2-1; V: TRBV2; D: .; size: once; CDR3: CASSEVETLASSYNEQFF; DNA: TGTGCCAGCAGTGAAGTCGAGACATTGGCGAGCTCCTACAATGAGCAGTTCTTC
J: TRBJ2-3; V: TRBV2; D: TRBD2; size: .; CDR3: CASRRTSGSNTQYF; DNA: TGTGCCAGCAGAAGGACTAGCGGGAGTAATACGCAGTATTTT
J: TRBJ1-5; V: TRBV19; D: TRBD1; size: .; CDR3: CASSRTGNNQPQHF; DNA: TGTGCCAGTAGTAGGACAGGGAATAATCAGCCCCAGCATTTT
J: TRBJ2-3; V: TRBV5-1; D: .; size: .; CDR3: CASSSGAFTDTQYF; DNA: TGCGCCAGCAGCTCTGGGGCCTTCACAGATACGCAGTATTTT
J: TRBJ1-2; V: TRBV18; D: TRBD1; size: .; CDR3: CASSPQLDRGLGNYGYTF; DNA: TGTGCCAGCTCACCACAGTTGGACAGGGGGCTGGGCAACTATGGCTACACCTTC
J: TRBJ2-5; V: TRBV19; D: .; size: .; CDR3: CASSIQGQETQYF; DNA: TGTGCCAGTAGTATCCAGGGCCAAGAGACCCAGTACTTC
J: TRBJ1-1; V: TRBV18; D: .; size: .; CDR3: CASSRDSAITEAFF; DNA: TGTGCCAGCTCACGTGACAGCGCGATCACTGAAGCTTTCTTT
J: TRBJ1-3; V: TRBV5-4; D: .; size: .; CDR3: CASSLQGSSGNTIYF; DNA: TGTGCCAGCAGCCTACAGGGAAGCTCTGGAAACACCATATATTTT